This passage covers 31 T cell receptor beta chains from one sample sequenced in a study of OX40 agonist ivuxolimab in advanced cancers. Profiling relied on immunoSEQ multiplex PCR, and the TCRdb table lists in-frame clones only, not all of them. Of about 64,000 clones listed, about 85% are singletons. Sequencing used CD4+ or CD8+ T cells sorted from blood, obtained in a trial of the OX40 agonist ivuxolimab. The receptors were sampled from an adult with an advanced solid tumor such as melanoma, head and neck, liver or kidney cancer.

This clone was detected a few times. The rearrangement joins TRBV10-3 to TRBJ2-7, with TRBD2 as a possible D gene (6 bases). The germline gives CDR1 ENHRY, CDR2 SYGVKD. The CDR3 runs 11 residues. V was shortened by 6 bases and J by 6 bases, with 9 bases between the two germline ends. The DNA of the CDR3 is TGTGCCATCAGCCGGGGGAGCGAGCAGTACTTC. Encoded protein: CAISRGSEQYF.

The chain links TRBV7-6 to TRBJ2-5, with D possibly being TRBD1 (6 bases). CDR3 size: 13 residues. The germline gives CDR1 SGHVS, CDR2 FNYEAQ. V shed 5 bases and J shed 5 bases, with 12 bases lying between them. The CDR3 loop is CASSVRGWETQYF. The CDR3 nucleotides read TGTGCCAGCAGCGTCAGGGGTTGGGAGACCCAGTACTTC.

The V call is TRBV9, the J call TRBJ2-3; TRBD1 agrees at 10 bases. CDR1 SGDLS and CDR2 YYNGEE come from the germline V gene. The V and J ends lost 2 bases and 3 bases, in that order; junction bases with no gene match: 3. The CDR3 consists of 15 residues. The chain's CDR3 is CASSVSGQGTDTQYF. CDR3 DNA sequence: TGTGCCAGCAGCGTCTCGGGACAGGGGACAGATACGCAGTATTTT.

CDR3 sequence (DNA): TGTGCCAGCAGCCAGCTAGCGGGAAACACCGGGGAGCTGTTTTTT. Its translation: CASSQLAGNTGELFF. J is TRBJ2-2 and V is TRBV7-3; 9 nucleotides line up with TRBD2. In germline, CDR1 is SGHTA, CDR2 FQGTGA. The V segment lost 5 bases and the J segment 2 bases; nucleotides outside the gene matches: 3. CDR3 length: 15 amino acids.

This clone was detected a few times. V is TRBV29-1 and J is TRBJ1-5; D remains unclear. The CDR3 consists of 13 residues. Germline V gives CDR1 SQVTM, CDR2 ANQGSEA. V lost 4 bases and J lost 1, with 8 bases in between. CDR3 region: CSVGWGSNQPQHF. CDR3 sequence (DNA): TGCAGCGTTGGGTGGGGAAGCAATCAGCCCCAGCATTTT.

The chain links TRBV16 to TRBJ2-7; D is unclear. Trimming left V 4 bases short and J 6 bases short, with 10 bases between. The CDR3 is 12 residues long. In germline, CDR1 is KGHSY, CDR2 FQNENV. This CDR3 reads CASSRSLGEQYF. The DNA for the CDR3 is TGTGCCAGCAGCCGCAGTTTGGGCGAGCAGTACTTC.

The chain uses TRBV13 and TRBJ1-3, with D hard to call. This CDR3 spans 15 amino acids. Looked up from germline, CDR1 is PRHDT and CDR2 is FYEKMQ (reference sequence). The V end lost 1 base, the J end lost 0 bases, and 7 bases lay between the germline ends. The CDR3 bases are TGTGCCAGCAGCTTAGACGGACCCTCTGGAAACACCATATATTTT. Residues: CASSLDGPSGNTIYF.

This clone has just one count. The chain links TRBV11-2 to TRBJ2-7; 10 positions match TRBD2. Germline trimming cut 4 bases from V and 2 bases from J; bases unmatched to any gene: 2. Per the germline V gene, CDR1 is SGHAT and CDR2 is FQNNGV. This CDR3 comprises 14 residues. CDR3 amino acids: CASSWTSGTYEQYF. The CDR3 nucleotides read TGTGCCAGCAGCTGGACTAGCGGAACCTACGAGCAGTACTTC.

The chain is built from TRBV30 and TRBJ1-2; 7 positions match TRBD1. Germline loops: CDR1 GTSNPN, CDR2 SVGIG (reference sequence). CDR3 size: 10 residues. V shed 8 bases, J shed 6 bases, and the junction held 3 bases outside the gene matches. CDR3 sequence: CAQGQHGYTF. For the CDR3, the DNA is TGTGCCCAGGGACAGCATGGCTACACCTTC.

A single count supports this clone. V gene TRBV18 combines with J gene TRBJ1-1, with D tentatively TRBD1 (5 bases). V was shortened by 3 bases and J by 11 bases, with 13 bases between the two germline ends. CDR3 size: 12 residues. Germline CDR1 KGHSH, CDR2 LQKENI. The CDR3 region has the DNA TGTGCCAGCTCACCGGATCGGAGGGACGCTTTCTTT. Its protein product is CASSPDRRDAFF. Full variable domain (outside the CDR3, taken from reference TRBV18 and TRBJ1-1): NAGVMQNPRHLVRRRGQEARLRCSPMKGHSHVYWYRQLPEEGLKFMVYLQKENIIDESGMPKERFSAEFPKEGPSILRIQQVVRGDSAAYFCASSPDRRDAFFGQGTRLTVV.

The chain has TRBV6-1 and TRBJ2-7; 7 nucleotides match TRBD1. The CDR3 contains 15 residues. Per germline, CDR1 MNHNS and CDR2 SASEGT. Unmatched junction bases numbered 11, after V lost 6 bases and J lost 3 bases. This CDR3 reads CASSATQDRFYEQYF. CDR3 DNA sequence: TGTGCCAGCAGCGCAACGCAGGACAGGTTCTACGAGCAGTACTTC.

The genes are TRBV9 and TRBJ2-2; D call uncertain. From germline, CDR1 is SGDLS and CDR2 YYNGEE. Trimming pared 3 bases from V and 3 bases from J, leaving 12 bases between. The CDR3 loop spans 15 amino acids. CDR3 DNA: TGTGCCAGCAGCGACTCCCCACTGGACACCGGGGAGCTGTTTTTT. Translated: CASSDSPLDTGELFF.

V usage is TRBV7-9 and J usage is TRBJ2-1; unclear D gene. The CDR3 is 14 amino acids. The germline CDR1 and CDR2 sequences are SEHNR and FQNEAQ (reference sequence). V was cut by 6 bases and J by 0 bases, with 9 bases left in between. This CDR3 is CASSSRSSYNEQFF. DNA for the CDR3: TGTGCCAGCAGTTCCAGGAGCTCCTACAATGAGCAGTTCTTC.

This CDR3 is CASSRSIGRDNEQFF. The CDR3 nucleotides read TGTGCCAGCAGCCGATCTATTGGCCGCGACAATGAGCAGTTCTTC. The J gene is TRBJ2-1, the V gene TRBV7-3; D ambiguous. The germline V gene has CDR1 SGHTA and CDR2 FQGTGA. V lost 5 bases to trimming and J lost 5 bases, with 16 bases between them. This CDR3 is built from 15 residues.

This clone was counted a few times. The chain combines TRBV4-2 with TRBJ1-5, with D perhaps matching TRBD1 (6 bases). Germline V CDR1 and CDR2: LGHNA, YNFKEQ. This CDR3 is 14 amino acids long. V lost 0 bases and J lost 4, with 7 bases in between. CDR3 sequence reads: CASSQDRGNQPQHF. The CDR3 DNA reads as TGTGCCAGCAGCCAAGACAGGGGTAATCAGCCCCAGCATTTT.

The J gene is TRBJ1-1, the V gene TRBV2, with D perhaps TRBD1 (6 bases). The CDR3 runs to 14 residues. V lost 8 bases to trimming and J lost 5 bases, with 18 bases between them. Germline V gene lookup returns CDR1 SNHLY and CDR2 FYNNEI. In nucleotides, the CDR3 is TGTGCCAGCGGGAGGGGGGGGCGAGGAACTGAAGCTTTCTTT. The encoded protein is CASGRGGRGTEAFF.

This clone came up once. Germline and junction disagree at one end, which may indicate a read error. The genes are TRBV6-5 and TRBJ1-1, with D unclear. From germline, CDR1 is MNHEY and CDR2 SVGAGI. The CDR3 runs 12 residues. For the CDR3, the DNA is TGTGCCATCAGTGAGTTCAGGAGTGAAGCTTTCTTT. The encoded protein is CAISEFRSEAFF.

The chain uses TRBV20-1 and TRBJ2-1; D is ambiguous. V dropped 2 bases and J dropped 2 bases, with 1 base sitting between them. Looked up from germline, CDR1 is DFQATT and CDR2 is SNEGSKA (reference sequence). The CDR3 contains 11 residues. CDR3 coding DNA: TGCAGTGCTAGACCCTACAATGAGCAGTTCTTC. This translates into CSARPYNEQFF.

The CDR3 nucleotides read TGTGCCAGCAGCGTAGGACTAGCGGGAGGGCCAGATACGCAGTATTTT. It codes for CASSVGLAGGPDTQYF. The V gene is TRBV9, the J gene TRBJ2-3; 14 nucleotides align to TRBD2. CDR3 length: 16 residues. After removal of 0 bases from V and 4 bases from J, the junction contained 1 base not matched to a gene. The germline V gene encodes CDR1 SGDLS and CDR2 YYNGEE.

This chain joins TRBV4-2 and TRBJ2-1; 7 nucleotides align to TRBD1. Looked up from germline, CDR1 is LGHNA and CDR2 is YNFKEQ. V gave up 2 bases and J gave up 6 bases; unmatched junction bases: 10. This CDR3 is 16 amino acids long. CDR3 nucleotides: TGTGCCAGCAGCCAACTTACTAACAGGGGCGGCAATGAGCAGTTCTTC. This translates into CASSQLTNRGGNEQFF.

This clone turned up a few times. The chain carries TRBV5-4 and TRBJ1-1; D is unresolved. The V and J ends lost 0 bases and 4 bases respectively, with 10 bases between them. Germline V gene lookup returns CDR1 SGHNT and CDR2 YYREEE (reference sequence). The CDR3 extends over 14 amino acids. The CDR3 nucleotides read TGTGCCAGCAGCTTGGTACCCAAGGGCACTGAAGCTTTCTTT. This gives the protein CASSLVPKGTEAFF.

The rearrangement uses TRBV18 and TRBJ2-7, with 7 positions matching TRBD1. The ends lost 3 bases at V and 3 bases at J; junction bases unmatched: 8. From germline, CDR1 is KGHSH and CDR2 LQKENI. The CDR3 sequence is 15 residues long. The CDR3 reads CASSPDEGANYEQYF. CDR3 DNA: TGTGCCAGCTCACCTGATGAGGGGGCGAACTACGAGCAGTACTTC.

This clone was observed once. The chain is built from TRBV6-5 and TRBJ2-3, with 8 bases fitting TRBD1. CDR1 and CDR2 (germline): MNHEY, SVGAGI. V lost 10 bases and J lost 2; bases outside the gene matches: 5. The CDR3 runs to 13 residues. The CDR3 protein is CATAGQVTDTQYF. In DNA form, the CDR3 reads TGTGCCACCGCGGGACAGGTCACAGATACGCAGTATTTT.

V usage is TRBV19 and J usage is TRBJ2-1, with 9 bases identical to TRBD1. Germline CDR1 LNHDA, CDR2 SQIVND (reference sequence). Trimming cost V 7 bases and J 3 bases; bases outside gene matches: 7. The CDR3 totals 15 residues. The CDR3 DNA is TGTGCCAGTAAAGTCACAGGGGGCGGCTACAATGAGCAGTTCTTC. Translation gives CASKVTGGGYNEQFF. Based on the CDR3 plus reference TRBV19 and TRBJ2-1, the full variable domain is DGGITQSPKYLFRKEGQNVTLSCEQNLNHDAMYWYRQDPGQGLRLIYYSQIVNDFQKGDIAEGYSVSREKKESFPLTVTSAQKNPTAFYLCASKVTGGGYNEQFFGPGTRLTVL.

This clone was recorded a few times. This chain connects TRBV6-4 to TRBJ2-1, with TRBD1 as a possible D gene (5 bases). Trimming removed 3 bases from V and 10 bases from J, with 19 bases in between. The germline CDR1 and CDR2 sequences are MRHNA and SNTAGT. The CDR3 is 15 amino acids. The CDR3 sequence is CASSEGPSAVGEQFF. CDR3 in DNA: TGTGCCAGCAGTGAGGGGCCCAGTGCTGTCGGGGAGCAGTTCTTC.

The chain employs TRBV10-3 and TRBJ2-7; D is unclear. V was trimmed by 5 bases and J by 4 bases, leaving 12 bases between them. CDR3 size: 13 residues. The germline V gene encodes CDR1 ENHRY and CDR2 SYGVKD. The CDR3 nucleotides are TGTGCCATCAGTTCTGGGGAACTTTACGAGCAGTACTTC. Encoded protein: CAISSGELYEQYF.

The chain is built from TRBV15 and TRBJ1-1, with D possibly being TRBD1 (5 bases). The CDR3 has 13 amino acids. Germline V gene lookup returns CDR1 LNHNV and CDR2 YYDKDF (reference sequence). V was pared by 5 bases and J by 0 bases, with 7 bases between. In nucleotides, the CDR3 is TGTGCCACCAGCGGGGGATTGAACACTGAAGCTTTCTTT. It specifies CATSGGLNTEAFF.

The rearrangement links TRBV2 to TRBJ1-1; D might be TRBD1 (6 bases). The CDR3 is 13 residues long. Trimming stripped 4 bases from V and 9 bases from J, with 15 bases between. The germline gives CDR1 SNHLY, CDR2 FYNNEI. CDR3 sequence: CASSGDLGGKAFF. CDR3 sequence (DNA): TGTGCCAGCAGTGGGGACCTAGGGGGGAAAGCTTTCTTT.

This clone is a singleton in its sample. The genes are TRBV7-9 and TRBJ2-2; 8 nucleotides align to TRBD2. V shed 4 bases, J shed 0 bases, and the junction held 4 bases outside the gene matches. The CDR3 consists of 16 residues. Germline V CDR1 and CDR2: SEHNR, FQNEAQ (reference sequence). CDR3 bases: TGTGCCAGCAGCTCCCAAGCGGGAGCGAACACCGGGGAGCTGTTTTTT. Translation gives CASSSQAGANTGELFF.

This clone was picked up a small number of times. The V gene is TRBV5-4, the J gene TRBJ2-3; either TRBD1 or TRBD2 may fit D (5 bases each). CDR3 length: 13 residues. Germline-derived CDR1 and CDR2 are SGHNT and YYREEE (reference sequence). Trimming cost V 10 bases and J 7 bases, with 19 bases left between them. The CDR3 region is CASQGPRGNTQYF. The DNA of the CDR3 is TGTGCCTCCCAGGGACCCCGAGGGAATACGCAGTATTTT.

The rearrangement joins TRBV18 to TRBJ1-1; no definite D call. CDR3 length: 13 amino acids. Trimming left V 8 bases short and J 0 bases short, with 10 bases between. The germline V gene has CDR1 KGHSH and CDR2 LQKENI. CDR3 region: CASHDLMNTEAFF. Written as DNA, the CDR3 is TGTGCCAGCCACGACCTAATGAACACTGAAGCTTTCTTT.